These 13 T cell receptor beta chains were all obtained from the same sample, sequenced in a study of monozygotic twins with inflammatory bowel disease. From its re-call of the 5' RACE reads, TCRdb lists each CDR3 protein once, without DNA. The table counts fewer than 400,000 distinct CDR3 sequences; roughly 5.8% lies in the top ten. The sequencing input was blood. The receptors were sampled from a human donor with ulcerative colitis or Crohn's disease, or a healthy co-twin of an affected twin (not recorded which).

This chain joins TRBV12-3 or TRBV12-4 and TRBJ1-1. This CDR3 is 15 amino acids long. This chain's CDR3 is CASSLSRQRNTEAFF.

This chain connects TRBV1 to TRBJ2-5. TRBV1 is flagged as a pseudogene. The CDR3 totals 15 residues. CDR3 region: CTSSVHTTSGKTQYF.

The chain couples TRBV4-2 to TRBJ1-5. Per the germline V gene, CDR1 is LGHNA and CDR2 is YNFKEQ. The CDR3 sequence is 13 residues long. The CDR3 is CASSQDGNQPQHF.

This chain joins TRBV12-3 or TRBV12-4 and TRBJ1-6; no DNA is available, so the TRBD1 call from TCRdb remains unchecked. The CDR3 has 14 residues. CDR3 region: CASSLRDRYSPLHF.

The J gene is TRBJ2-3, the V gene TRBV5-5. This CDR3 comprises 17 residues. Germline V gene data show CDR1 as SGHKS and CDR2 as YYEKEE (reference sequence). CDR3: CASSFGHRLLATDTQYF.

The V call is TRBV12-3 or TRBV12-4, the J call TRBJ2-7. This CDR3 has 15 amino acids. The CDR3 here is CASSSQRETTYEQYF.

V is TRBV30 and J is TRBJ1-2; TCRdb proposes TRBD1, but this gene call is untestable without DNA. CDR3 length equals 14 residues. The germline CDR1 and CDR2 sequences are GTSNPN and SVGIG (reference sequence). CDR3: CAWSRDRGGYGYTF.

V gene TRBV5-1 combines with J gene TRBJ2-1; TCRdb's assignment of TRBD1 cannot be checked, as there is no DNA. Looked up from germline, CDR1 is SGHRS and CDR2 is YFSETQ. The CDR3 totals 16 residues. CDR3 sequence reads: CASSLVTGGGFGEQIF. The variable domain in full, completed from reference TRBV5-1 and TRBJ2-1, reads KAGVTQTPRYLIKTRGQQVTLSCSPISGHRSVSWYQQTPGQGLQFLFEYFSETQRNKGNFPGRFSGRQFSNSRSEMNVSTLELGDSALYLCASSLVTGGGFGEQIFGPGTRLTVL.

The chain uses TRBV6-2 or TRBV6-3 and TRBJ2-1; TCRdb's assignment of TRBD2 cannot be checked, as there is no DNA. The germline V gene has CDR1 MNHEY and CDR2 SVGEGT. CDR3 length: 17 residues. CDR3 residues: CASSYSIAGVGNNEQFF.

The J gene is TRBJ2-7, the V gene TRBV11-2; without DNA, the TCRdb call of TRBD2 cannot be checked. The CDR3 is 14 amino acids. From germline, CDR1 is SGHAT and CDR2 FQNNGV. CDR3 region: CASKRSRGTYEQYF. Variable domain in full (rest from reference TRBV11-2 and TRBJ2-7): EAGVAQSPRYKIIEKRQSVAFWCNPISGHATLYWYQQILGQGPKLLIQFQNNGVVDDSQLPKDRFSAERLKGVDSTLKIQPAKLEDSAVYLCASKRSRGTYEQYFGPGTRLTVT.

The chain uses TRBV6-2 or TRBV6-3 and TRBJ1-2; the TCRdb call, TRBD1, lacks DNA for checking. Per the germline V gene, CDR1 is MNHEY and CDR2 is SVGEGT. The CDR3 covers 19 residues. CDR3 protein: CASSSRGQGTRRANYGYTF.

This chain links TRBV9 with TRBJ2-1; the TRBD1 assignment by TCRdb is unverifiable without DNA. From germline, CDR1 is SGDLS and CDR2 YYNGEE. This CDR3 spans 14 amino acids. CDR3 amino acids: CASNLGQPNNEQFF.

This chain joins TRBV7-2 and TRBJ1-5. This CDR3 spans 16 amino acids. Germline V lookup: CDR1 SGHTA, CDR2 FQGNSA. The CDR3 reads CASSIHSEIHGQPQHF.